This TCR beta chain originates from a study of OX40 agonist ivuxolimab in advanced cancers. Overall study: One hepatocellular carcinoma and two cutaneous melanoma patients partially responded.

Germline loops: CDR1 SGHTA, CDR2 FQGNSA. V shed 2 bases and J shed 10 bases, with 12 bases lying between them. The CDR3 is 14 amino acids. The assay was immunoSEQ multiplex PCR, and TCRdb's table has in-frame clones only and misses some. The table includes some 50,000 clones, just over 85% detected once. Comments on this clone: Its matching antigen is unknown.

Study-wide findings and caveats: Some of the nonresponding patients also showed low levels of normalized T-cell clonal expansion. Researchers did not establish what antigens the expanded peripheral T cells target.

The sequenced sample was CD4+ or CD8+ T cells sorted from blood, obtained in a trial of the OX40 agonist ivuxolimab. The chain carries TRBV7-2 and TRBJ1-6; D gene uncertain. The clonotype originates from an adult with an advanced solid tumor such as melanoma, head and neck, liver or kidney cancer. The CDR3 region is CASSLRQDASPLHF. For the CDR3, the DNA is TGTGCCAGCAGCTTACGCCAGGACGCCTCACCCCTCCACTTT.